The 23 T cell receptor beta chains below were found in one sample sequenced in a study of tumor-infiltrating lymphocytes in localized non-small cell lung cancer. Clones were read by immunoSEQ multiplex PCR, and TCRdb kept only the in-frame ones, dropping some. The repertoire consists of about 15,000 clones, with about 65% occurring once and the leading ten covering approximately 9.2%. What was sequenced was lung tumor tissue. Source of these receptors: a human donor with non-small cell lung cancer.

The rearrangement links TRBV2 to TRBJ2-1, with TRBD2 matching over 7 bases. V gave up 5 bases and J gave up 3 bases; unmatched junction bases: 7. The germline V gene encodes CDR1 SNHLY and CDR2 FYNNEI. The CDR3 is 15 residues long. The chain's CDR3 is CASSLAAALYNEQFF. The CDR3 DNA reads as TGTGCCAGCAGTCTAGCGGCGGCCCTCTACAATGAGCAGTTCTTC.

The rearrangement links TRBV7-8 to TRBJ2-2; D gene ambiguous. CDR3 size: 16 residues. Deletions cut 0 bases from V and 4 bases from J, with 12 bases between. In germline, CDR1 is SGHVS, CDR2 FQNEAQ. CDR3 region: CASSLADTLGTGELFF. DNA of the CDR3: TGTGCCAGCAGCTTAGCAGATACATTGGGCACCGGGGAGCTGTTTTTT.

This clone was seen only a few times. The CDR3 loop reads CAINLAGGNNEQFF. The CDR3 region has the DNA TGTGCCATCAACTTAGCGGGGGGGAACAATGAGCAGTTCTTC. The J gene is TRBJ2-1, the V gene TRBV10-3; TRBD2 matches 11 bases. V shed 7 bases, J shed 5 bases, and the junction held 4 bases outside the gene matches. The germline CDR1 and CDR2 sequences are ENHRY and SYGVKD. The CDR3 length is 14 residues.

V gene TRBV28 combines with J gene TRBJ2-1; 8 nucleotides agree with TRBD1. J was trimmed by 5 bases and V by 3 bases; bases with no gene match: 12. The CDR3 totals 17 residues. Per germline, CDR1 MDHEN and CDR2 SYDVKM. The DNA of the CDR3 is TGTGCCAGCAGTTTCCGCCCTCGACAGGGGAAAGACAATGAGCAGTTCTTC. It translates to CASSFRPRQGKDNEQFF.

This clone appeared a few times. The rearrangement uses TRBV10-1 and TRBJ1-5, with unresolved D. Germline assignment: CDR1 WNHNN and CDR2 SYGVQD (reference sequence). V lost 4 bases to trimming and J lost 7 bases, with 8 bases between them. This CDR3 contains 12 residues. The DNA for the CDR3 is TGCGCCAGCAGTGCGTCCAGGCAGCCCCAGCATTTT. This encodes CASSASRQPQHF.

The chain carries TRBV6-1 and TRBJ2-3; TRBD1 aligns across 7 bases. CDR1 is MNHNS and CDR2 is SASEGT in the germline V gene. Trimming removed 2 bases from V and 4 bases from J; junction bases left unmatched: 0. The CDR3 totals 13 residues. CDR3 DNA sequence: TGTGCCAGCAGTGAACAGGGGGCAGATACGCAGTATTTT. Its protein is CASSEQGADTQYF.

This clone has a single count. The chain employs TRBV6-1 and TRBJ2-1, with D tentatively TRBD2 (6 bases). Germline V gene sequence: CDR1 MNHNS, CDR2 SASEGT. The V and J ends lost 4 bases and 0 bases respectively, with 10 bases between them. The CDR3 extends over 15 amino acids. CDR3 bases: TGTGCCAGCAGTGCGGACGGGAGCTCCTACAATGAGCAGTTCTTC. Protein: CASSADGSSYNEQFF.

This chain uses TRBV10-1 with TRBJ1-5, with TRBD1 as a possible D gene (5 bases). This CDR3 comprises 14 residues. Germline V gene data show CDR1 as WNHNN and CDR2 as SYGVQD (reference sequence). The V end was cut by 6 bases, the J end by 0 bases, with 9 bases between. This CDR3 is CASRRQLSNQPQHF. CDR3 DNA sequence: TGCGCCAGCAGGAGACAGCTTAGCAATCAGCCCCAGCATTTT.

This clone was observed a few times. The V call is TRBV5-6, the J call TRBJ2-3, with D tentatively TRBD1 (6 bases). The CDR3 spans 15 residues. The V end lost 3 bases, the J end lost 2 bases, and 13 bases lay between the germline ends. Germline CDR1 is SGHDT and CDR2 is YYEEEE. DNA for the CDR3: TGTGCCAGCAGCTATTCAGGGGATATCACAGATACGCAGTATTTT. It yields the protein CASSYSGDITDTQYF.

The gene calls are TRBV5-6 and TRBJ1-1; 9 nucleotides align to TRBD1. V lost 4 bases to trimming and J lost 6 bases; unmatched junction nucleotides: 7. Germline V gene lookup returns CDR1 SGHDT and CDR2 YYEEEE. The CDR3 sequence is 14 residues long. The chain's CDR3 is CASSAPQGAAEAFF. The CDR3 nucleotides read TGTGCCAGCAGCGCACCACAGGGGGCGGCTGAAGCTTTCTTT.

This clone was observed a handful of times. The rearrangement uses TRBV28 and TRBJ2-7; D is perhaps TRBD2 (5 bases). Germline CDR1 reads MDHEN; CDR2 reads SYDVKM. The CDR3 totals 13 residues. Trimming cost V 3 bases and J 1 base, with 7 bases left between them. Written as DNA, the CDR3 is TGTGCCAGCAGTTTCGGGAATTCCTACGAGCAGTACTTC. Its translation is CASSFGNSYEQYF.

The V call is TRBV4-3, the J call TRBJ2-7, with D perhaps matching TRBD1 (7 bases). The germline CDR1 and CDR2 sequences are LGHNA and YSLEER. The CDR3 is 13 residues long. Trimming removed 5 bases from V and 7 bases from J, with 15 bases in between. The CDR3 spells CASSDTGAGEQYF. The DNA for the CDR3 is TGCGCCAGCAGCGATACAGGGGCGGGGGAGCAGTACTTC.

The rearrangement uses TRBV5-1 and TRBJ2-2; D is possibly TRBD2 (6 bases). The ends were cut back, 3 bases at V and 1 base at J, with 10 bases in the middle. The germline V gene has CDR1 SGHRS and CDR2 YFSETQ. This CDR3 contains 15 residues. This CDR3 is CASSSGTVNTGELFF. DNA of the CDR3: TGCGCCAGCAGCTCCGGGACTGTGAACACCGGGGAGCTGTTTTTT.

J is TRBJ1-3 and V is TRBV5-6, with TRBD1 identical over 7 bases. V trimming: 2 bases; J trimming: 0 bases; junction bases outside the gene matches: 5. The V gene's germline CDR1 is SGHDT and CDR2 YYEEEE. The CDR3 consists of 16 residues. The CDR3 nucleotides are TGTGCCAGCAGCTTCGGACAGGTCTTCTCTGGAAACACCATATATTTT. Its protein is CASSFGQVFSGNTIYF. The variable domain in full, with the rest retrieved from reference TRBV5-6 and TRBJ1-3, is DAGVTQSPTHLIKTRGQQVTLRCSPKSGHDTVSWYQQALGQGPQFIFQYYEEEERQRGNFPDRFSGHQFPNYSSELNVNALLLGDSALYLCASSFGQVFSGNTIYFGEGSWLTVV.

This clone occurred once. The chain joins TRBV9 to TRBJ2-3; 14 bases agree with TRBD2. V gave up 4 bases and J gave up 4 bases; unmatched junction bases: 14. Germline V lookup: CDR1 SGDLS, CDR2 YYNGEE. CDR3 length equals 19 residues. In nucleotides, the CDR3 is TGTGCCAGCAGCAGAGGACTAGCGGGAGGAGTTAGAAACGCAGATACGCAGTATTTT. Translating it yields CASSRGLAGGVRNADTQYF.

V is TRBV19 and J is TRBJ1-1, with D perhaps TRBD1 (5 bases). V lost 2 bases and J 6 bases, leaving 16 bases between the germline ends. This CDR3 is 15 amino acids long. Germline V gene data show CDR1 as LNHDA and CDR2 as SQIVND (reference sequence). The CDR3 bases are TGTGCCAGTAGTATACCCGGCTGGGGAGGGGCTGAAGCTTTCTTT. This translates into CASSIPGWGGAEAFF.

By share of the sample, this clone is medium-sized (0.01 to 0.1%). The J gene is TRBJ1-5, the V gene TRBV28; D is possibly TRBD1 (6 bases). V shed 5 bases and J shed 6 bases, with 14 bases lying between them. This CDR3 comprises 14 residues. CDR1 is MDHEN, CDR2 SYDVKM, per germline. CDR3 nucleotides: TGTGCCAGCAGTAGGGCAGGGGAGGGTCAGCCCCAGCATTTT. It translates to CASSRAGEGQPQHF.

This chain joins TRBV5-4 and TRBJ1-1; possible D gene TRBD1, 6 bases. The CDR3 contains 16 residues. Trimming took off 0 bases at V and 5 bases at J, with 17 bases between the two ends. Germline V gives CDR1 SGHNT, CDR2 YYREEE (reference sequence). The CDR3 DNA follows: TGTGCCAGCAGCTTGGCTCAGCGATACAGGGATACTGAAGCTTTCTTT. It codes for CASSLAQRYRDTEAFF.

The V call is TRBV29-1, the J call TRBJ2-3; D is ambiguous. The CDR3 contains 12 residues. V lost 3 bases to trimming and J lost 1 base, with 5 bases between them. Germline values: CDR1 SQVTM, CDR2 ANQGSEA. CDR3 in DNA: TGCAGCGTTGATGTCGGCACAGATACGCAGTATTTT. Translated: CSVDVGTDTQYF.

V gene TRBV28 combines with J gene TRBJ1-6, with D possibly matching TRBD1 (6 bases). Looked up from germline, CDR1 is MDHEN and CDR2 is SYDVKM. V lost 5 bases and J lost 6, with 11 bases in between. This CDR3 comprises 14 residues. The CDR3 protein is CASSPRQVNSPLHF. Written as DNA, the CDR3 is TGTGCCAGCAGTCCCCGACAGGTTAATTCACCCCTCCACTTT.

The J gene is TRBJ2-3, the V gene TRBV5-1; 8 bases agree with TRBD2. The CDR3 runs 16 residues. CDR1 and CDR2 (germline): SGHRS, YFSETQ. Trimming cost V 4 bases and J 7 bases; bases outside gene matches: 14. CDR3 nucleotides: TGCGCCAGCAGCACCTCGCCGGGACTAGGTCCAAATACGCAGTATTTT. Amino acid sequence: CASSTSPGLGPNTQYF.

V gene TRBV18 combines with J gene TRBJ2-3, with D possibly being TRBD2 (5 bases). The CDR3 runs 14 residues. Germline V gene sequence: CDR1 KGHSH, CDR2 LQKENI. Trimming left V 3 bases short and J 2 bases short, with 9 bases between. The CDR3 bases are TGTGCCAGCTCACCTCCGGGAACCACAGATACGCAGTATTTT. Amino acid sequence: CASSPPGTTDTQYF.

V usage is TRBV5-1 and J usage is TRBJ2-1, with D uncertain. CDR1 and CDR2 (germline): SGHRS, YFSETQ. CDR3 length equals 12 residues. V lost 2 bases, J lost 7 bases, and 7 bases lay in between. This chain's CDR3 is CASSLDKNEQFF. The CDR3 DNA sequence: TGCGCCAGCAGCTTAGACAAAAATGAGCAGTTCTTC.